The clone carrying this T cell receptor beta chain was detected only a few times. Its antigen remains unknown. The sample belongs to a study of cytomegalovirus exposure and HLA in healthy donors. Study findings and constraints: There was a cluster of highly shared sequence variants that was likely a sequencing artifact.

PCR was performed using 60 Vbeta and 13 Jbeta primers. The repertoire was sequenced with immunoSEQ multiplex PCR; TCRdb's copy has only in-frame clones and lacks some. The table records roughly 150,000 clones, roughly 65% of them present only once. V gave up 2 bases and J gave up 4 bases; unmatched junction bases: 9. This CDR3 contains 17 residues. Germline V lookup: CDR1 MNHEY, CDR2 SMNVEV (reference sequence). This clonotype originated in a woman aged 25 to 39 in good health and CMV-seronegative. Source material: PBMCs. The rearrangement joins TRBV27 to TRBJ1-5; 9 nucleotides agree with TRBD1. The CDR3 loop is CASSLKAQGAGNQPQHF. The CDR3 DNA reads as TGTGCCAGCAGTTTAAAGGCACAGGGGGCAGGTAATCAGCCCCAGCATTTT.